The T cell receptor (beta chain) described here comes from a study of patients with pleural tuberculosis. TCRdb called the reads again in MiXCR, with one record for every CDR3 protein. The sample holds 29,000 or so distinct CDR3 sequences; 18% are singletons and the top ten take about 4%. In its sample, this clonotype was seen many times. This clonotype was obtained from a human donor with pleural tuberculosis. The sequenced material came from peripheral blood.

The CDR3 loop reads CASSSPPGLAGLNEQFF. The CDR3 DNA sequence: TGTGCCAGCAGTTCTCCCCCGGGACTAGCGGGATTGAATGAGCAGTTCTTC. The chain uses TRBV28 and TRBJ2-1, with 13 positions matching TRBD2. Germline V CDR1 and CDR2: MDHEN, SYDVKM. V lost 4 bases and J lost 7; bases outside the gene matches: 10. There are 17 residues in the CDR3. The full variable domain, rest sourced from reference TRBV28 and TRBJ2-1, is DVKVTQSSRYLVKRTGEKVFLECVQDMDHENMFWYRQDPGLGLRLIYFSYDVKMKEKGDIPEGYSVSREKKERFSLILESASTNQTSMYLCASSSPPGLAGLNEQFFGPGTRLTVL.